These T cell receptor beta chains were read from a single sample in a study of PD-1 blockade in classical Hodgkin lymphoma. The data were produced by immunoSEQ multiplex PCR, yet TCRdb's version contains in-frame clones alone and is incomplete. The data contain about 84,000 clones, approximately 88% of them seen just once; the ten biggest clones take up roughly a fifth. This specimen consisted of peripheral blood mononuclear cells (PBMCs), obtained at baseline. The receptor set was obtained from a human donor with classical Hodgkin lymphoma. CDR3s include the opening cysteine and the closing phenylalanine or tryptophan. D genes are given only for firm matches. A row's size may be missing; if present it is once, few, many or a size class.

>.|TRBV30|TRBD1|TRBJ2-5
CALARDRGETQYF
TGTGCCTTGGCCCGGGACAGGGGAGAGACCCAGTACTTC
>.|TRBV7-9|TRBD1|TRBJ1-1
CASRSTGASEAFF
TGTGCCAGCAGGAGTACAGGGGCAAGTGAAGCTTTCTTT
>.|TRBV30|TRBD2|TRBJ2-1
CAWRGLAGLNEQFF
TGTGCCTGGAGGGGGCTAGCGGGTCTCAATGAGCAGTTCTTC
>.|TRBV30|.|TRBJ2-5
CAWAEGWETQYF
TGTGCCTGGGCGGAGGGGTGGGAGACCCAGTACTTC
>once|TRBV6-5|TRBD1|TRBJ2-2
CASRGQVRELFF
TGTGCCAGCAGGGGACAGGTCCGGGAGCTGTTTTTT
>.|TRBV27|.|TRBJ2-2
CASSLFTSLNTGELFF
TGTGCCAGCAGTTTATTTACCAGTTTGAACACCGGGGAGCTGTTTTTT
>.|TRBV5-4|TRBD2|TRBJ2-7
CASSFGTSGRAREQYF
TGTGCCAGCAGCTTTGGGACTAGCGGGAGGGCGAGAGAGCAGTACTTC
>.|TRBV13|.|TRBJ2-3
CASSLVAEVDTQYF
TGTGCCAGCAGCTTAGTCGCGGAGGTAGATACGCAGTATTTT
>.|TRBV27|.|TRBJ1-4
CASSLSTFGGNEKLFF
TGTGCCAGCAGTTTATCGACCTTTGGGGGTAATGAAAAACTGTTTTTT
>.|TRBV6-4|.|TRBJ2-7
CASSDRFPLSYEQYF
TGTGCCAGCAGTGACAGATTCCCCCTTTCCTACGAGCAGTACTTC
>few|TRBV29-1|.|TRBJ1-2
CSVVGDNYGYTF
TGCAGCGTTGTCGGGGATAACTATGGCTACACCTTC
>.|TRBV7-2|.|TRBJ2-7
CASSYQGPSEQYF
TGTGCCAGCAGTTACCAGGGGCCCAGCGAGCAGTACTTC
>few|TRBV5-1|.|TRBJ2-2
CASSSTAGRGTGELFF
TGCGCCAGCAGCTCGACAGCGGGTCGTGGCACCGGGGAGCTGTTTTTT
>.|TRBV27|TRBD2|TRBJ2-1
CASSLAGDYNEQFF
TGTGCCAGCAGTTTGGCGGGGGATTACAATGAGCAGTTCTTC
>.|TRBV28|.|TRBJ2-7
CASAKPLTYEQYF
TGTGCCAGCGCAAAACCTTTAACCTACGAGCAGTACTTC
>.|TRBV6-5|.|TRBJ2-3
CASSYLDTQYF
TGTGCCAGCAGTTACTTAGATACGCAGTATTTT
>.|TRBV2|.|TRBJ2-2
CASRGQFDGELFF
TGTGCCAGCAGGGGACAATTCGACGGGGAGCTGTTTTTT
>few|TRBV7-2|.|TRBJ1-1
CASSLRGEAFF
TGTGCCAGCAGCTTAAGAGGAGAAGCTTTCTTT
>.|TRBV5-1|.|TRBJ2-7
CASSLRPGNEQYF
TGCGCCAGCAGCTTAAGACCGGGGAACGAGCAGTACTTC
>.|TRBV4-1|.|TRBJ1-1
CASSLTGPFGNTEAFF
TGCGCCAGCAGCCTAACCGGGCCCTTCGGGAACACTGAAGCTTTCTTT
>.|TRBV5-1|TRBD1|TRBJ1-1
CASSLGWTGENTEAFF
TGCGCCAGCAGCTTGGGATGGACAGGGGAGAACACTGAAGCTTTCTTT
>.|TRBV11-2|.|TRBJ1-1
CASSRPAGGSVMDTEAFF
TGTGCCAGCAGCCGCCCCGCGGGGGGATCCGTGATGGACACTGAAGCTTTCTTT
>.|TRBV7-9|TRBD2|TRBJ2-3
CASSLMAGGNTLDTQYF
TGTGCCAGCAGCTTAATGGCGGGAGGAAACACCCTCGATACGCAGTATTTT
>.|TRBV7-2|.|TRBJ2-3
CASSLGTSTDTQYF
TGTGCCAGCAGCCTGGGGACTAGCACAGATACGCAGTATTTT
>.|TRBV11-2|.|TRBJ1-1
CASSHGLGEVNTEAFF
TGTGCCAGCAGCCACGGACTCGGGGAGGTGAACACTGAAGCTTTCTTT